Here is one TCR beta chain with its context. The antigen is undetermined. The data stem from a study of cytomegalovirus exposure and HLA in healthy donors. V lost 2 bases and J 6 bases, leaving 14 bases between the germline ends. The CDR3 has 13 residues. Germline values: CDR1 SQVTM, CDR2 ANQGSEA. PCR involved 60 Vbeta and 13 Jbeta primers. TCRdb's copy holds only in-frame clones and misses some; the assay was immunoSEQ multiplex PCR. The sample carries about 120,000 clones, 80% recorded once. Points from the study as a whole: The listing of roughly 160 TCR beta chains classed them as cytomegalovirus-associated.

V and J are TRBV29-1 and TRBJ2-7; D possibly corresponds to TRBD1 (6 bases). Sequenced sample: PBMCs. The TCR sequence derives from a man aged 25-40 years in good health and CMV-seropositive. CDR3 region: CSVEPTGTGEQYF. The CDR3 nucleotides read TGCAGCGTTGAACCCACAGGGACGGGCGAGCAGTACTTC.